Given below is one T cell receptor (beta chain) in context. This clonotype came up many times. It lacks a known antigen. There are no base qualities to consult, and no much larger clone falls within one base. This specimen belongs to a study of response to subunit inactivated influenza vaccine (dated by TCRdb to about 2018). As for the study more broadly: The study used deep quantitative T cell receptor repertoire profiling to track responses to a trivalent subunit inactivated influenza vaccine. General findings and caveats noted by the study authors: According to the authors, only a limited number of new T cells may be recruited by each seasonal influenza vaccination.

The method was RT-PCR. Instrument on record: Illumina HiSeq 2500. The public reads were reanalyzed by TCRdb: fastp trimming at Q25, MiXCR alignment, in-frame beta chains only. Each CDR3 protein gets just one entry, which takes the most common genes and DNA from the rows behind it. A total of roughly 540,000 distinct CDR3 sequences appear in this sample, approximately 20% of them only once. The top ten constitute 2.5% to 3% of the sample. V is shortened by 6 bases, J by 9 bases, and the region joining them spans 23 bases. Reading the germline V gene gives CDR1 SQVTM and CDR2 ANQGSEA. From cysteine to phenylalanine, the CDR3 is 14 amino acids long. The retained sequence is limited to the CDR3, 42 bases, with the frame set at the first base. The sample also formed part of further work on T cells expressing NK-cell markers. As the second publication notes: The TCR beta cDNA libraries were made using 5'RACE template switching, a step that added both a universal primer site and unique molecular identifiers. Three sorted T-cell subsets (CD3+CD56+NKG2C+, CD3+CD56+NKG2C- and CD3+CD56-NKG2C+) from roughly 8 donors had their TCR beta-chain repertoires profiled. Among the eight sequenced donors, only one was HCMV-seronegative, while the other seven were HCMV-seropositive. In several experiments an anti-gammadeltaTCR antibody was added to restrict sorting to alphabetaTCR-expressing T cells. In a handful of donors, the dominant CD3+CD56+NKG2C+ clonotypes ranked among the top 10 CD8+ clonotypes, making up roughly 1.0-8% of CD8+ T cells. Those dominant clonotypes were again the most abundant among CD3+CD56-NKG2C+ cells in a handful of donors, at about 28.3-65%. Whether the expanded NKG2C-expressing T cell clones were specific for HCMV antigens remained unclear. All eight donors whose samples were sequenced were randomly selected healthy volunteers, three of them men and five women. HCMV serostatus was determined by detecting HCMV-specific IgG in serum with a commercial ELISA kit. Ficoll density gradient centrifugation was used to isolate peripheral blood mononuclear cells from blood. Magnetic immunoseparation with Miltenyi isolation kits was used to isolate CD4+ and CD8+ T cells from PBMC. Priming for cDNA synthesis came from the TCR beta constant segment, and two successive PCR amplification steps followed. The libraries were sequenced on Illumina HiSeq 2000/2500, MiSeq or NextSeq, producing 2 x 150 bp reads. MIGEC was used to demultiplex reads and group the reads by UMI, and MiTCR was used to assemble and quantify clonotypes. To exclude erroneous sequences, only TCR cDNA sequences supported by at least two reads were retained. The tcR package was used for downstream repertoire analysis, with clonotypes matched between fractions based on CDR3 nucleotide sequence plus V segment. VDJmatch was used to annotate antigen specificity against VDJdb, with one amino acid substitution in CDR3 permitted.

The V and J segments used are TRBV29-1 and TRBJ2-5, and perhaps TRBD1 as D gene, on 6 matching bases. The source of this sequence is a man in his fifties or sixties who received an inactivated influenza vaccine. Donor details come from another sample of the same person, matched by shared clones. Sequencing used CD4+ T cells sorted from PBMCs, obtained about 11 days after vaccination. The CDR3 is CSVGLGSSQGPQYF. DNA sequence: TGCAGCGTCGGATTAGGGTCATCCCAGGGGCCCCAGTACTTC.